This T cell receptor (beta chain) was sequenced during a study of human T cells and chemical hapten exposure. CDR3 size: 14 residues. V was pared by 0 bases and J by 5 bases, with 10 bases between. Per the germline V gene, CDR1 is SEHNR and CDR2 is FQNEAQ (reference sequence). TCRdb reanalysed the RACE reads using MiXCR and keeps one entry per CDR3 protein. The repertoire holds 350,000 or so distinct CDR3 sequences, around 7% seen once, with 8% to 9% in the top ten. Stated time point: patch test 1, 2 weeks after DPC sensitization. The treatment here: therapeutic diphenylcyclopropenone sensitization with weekly scalp DPC.

Specimen: whole blood, collected in connection with sensitization to the hapten diphenylcyclopropenone (DPC). V is TRBV7-9 and J is TRBJ2-5; D not resolved. The receptor was derived from a woman aged 18 to 35 with alopecia areata. Some clones in this sample may be carry-over from other donors' samples. The CDR3 sequence is CASSLAVAVETQYF. The CDR3 coding sequence is TGTGCCAGCAGCTTAGCGGTGGCAGTTGAGACCCAGTACTTC.